This T cell receptor (beta chain) was profiled in a study of cytomegalovirus exposure and HLA in healthy donors (TCRdb year 2017). Background on the whole study: An earlier analysis of approximately 590 of the donors reported more than 250 Gb of sequence data and approximately 110 million unique TCR beta sequences from 150 million to 200 million T cells. Rather than drawing on any new phenotypic data, the later analysis identified candidate immune exposures from TCR beta sequences and the way those sequences occurred across donors. Of the 398 genotyped donors, about 80% fell in the genetic ancestry cluster associated with self-reported Caucasian donors. A separate validation cohort of about 110 different subjects was used in addition to the approximately 610-subject first cohort. A later analysis re-examined previously published TCR beta repertoires from roughly 650 donors and added high-resolution HLA genotyping to investigate patterns of TCR occurrence. A later genetic analysis used genome-wide SNP genotypes for about three fifths of the roughly 700 donors, treating that subset as a discovery cohort. Roughly 300 gigabases of sequencing data and 70 million to 100 million unique TCR sequences were included in an early release covering about 620 HLA-typed donors. HLA typing covered class I and class II loci at four-digit resolution. In an earlier analysis of a few hundred of the donors, high-throughput TCR beta sequencing was used to judge whether each TCR beta V gene segment behaved as functional or pseudogenic. Typing coverage varied by locus: roughly 629-630 donors for A, B, C, DRB1 and DQB1; more than 500 for DQA1; more than 600 for DPA1; approximately 470 for DPB1. The T cell repertoires of 666 subjects were profiled by immunosequencing and related to cytomegalovirus serostatus. To predict cytomegalovirus infection status, the study combined high-throughput TCR immunosequencing, statistical association of individual TCRs with disease status, and machine learning. Every repertoire in the discovery cohort had been generated on one and the same sequencing platform. Because of strong linkage in the cohort, 5 or 6 DR-DQ haplotypes were treated as single units for association and clustering. Donor age, sex, ethnicity and CMV serostatus were compiled alongside the repertoire data. The study aimed to test whether cataloging public T cell receptors could reveal signatures of past pathogen exposure. On average, over 200,000 unique TCR beta nucleotide sequences were sequenced per donor among some 430 genotyped donors of the cohort, with roughly 18% of those sequences being non-productive. Results the study describes overall, beyond this receptor: Most TCR sequences were seen in very few donors, while some public TCRs were found in many individuals. V-gene and J-gene trimming of TCR beta chains was associated with a missense DCLRE1C variant in a later genetic analysis, and the association was replicated in an independent cohort. In a later analysis, 16,951 TCR beta sequences were associated with specific HLA alleles at a false discovery rate of 0.05. Approximately 18 rarely observed V segments, including chromosome 9 orphons, were excluded from the earlier analysis of 550 to 700 of the donors because counts were too low. When HLA alleles, especially DR and DQ, strongly co-occurred, TCR associations were difficult to assign to individual alleles. Because some donors lacked HLA typing at each locus, the association tests relied only on the typed subset. A later analysis found that TCR association rates varied across HLA loci, with DRB1 alleles showing the most associated TCRs and HLA-C alleles the fewest. Linkage disequilibrium might explain the correlated functional status among segregating V segments, but an unknown experimental factor could not be excluded. In this cohort, only TCR beta chains were sequenced, and detectable features were limited by the absence of alpha or paired-chain data. It was suggested by the authors that the approach could potentially be generalized to other disease states and immunological phenotypes. A later analysis found that HLA-associated TCR beta chains were more clonally expanded and had lower generation probabilities than equally common non-associated chains. In both the original and validation cohorts, the classifier was reported to diagnose cytomegalovirus status with high specificity and sensitivity. The sequencing pipeline was judged likely to have produced a cluster of highly shared sequence variants as a technical artifact. A further reported finding was that TCR beta sequences accurately predicted the HLA-A and HLA-B alleles for most subjects in the first cohort. A few of the identified cytomegalovirus-associated TCR beta chains were confirmed in vitro to be specific for cytomegalovirus antigens. According to a later analysis, parvovirus B19, influenza, CMV and Epstein-Barr virus appeared linked to several top co-occurrence clusters. The study listed 150 to 200 TCR beta chains as associated with cytomegalovirus. Sequencing depth was assumed to be roughly uniform across donors in the presence/absence analyses, though that assumption may not hold. A later genetic analysis reported fewer N-insertions in productive TCRs among donors in an Asian-associated ancestry cluster than the roughly 700-donor mean. Most CMV-associated TCR beta chains appeared to be HLA-restricted in a later analysis, and the HLA associations seemed to be driven largely by CMV exposure. In an earlier analysis of about 600 of the donors, most TCR beta V segments appeared in productive rearrangements about 90% or about 30% of the time, broadly matching IMGT annotations. Because the 87-base-pair reads could not distinguish some IMGT-functional V segments, including TRBV6-2 and TRBV6-3, those segments were excluded. Immune exposure information for the cohort was limited to CMV serostatus.

Sequences SEHNR (CDR1) and FQNEAQ (CDR2) are obtained from the germline V gene (reference sequence). Trimming removed 4 bases from V and 3 bases from J; the gene matches leave 8 bases unexplained. The CDR3 numbers 16 residues from cysteine through phenylalanine. Just CDR3 DNA is preserved here, 48 bases in frame from base 1. Comment on this clone: Its antigen is still unknown. No much larger clonotype is one base removed from it; base qualities were not supplied.

Library generation was performed with the immunoSEQ multiplex PCR assay. For the multiplex PCR, a mixture combining 60 forward primers for TCR Vbeta segments and 13 reverse primers for TCR Jbeta segments was used. A multiplex PCR assay on genomic DNA amplified the CDR3 region of rearranged TCR beta genes. The Illumina HiSeq System was used to sequence the amplified TCR beta libraries as 87-base-pair reads. As for how the authors treated the data: In a later analysis, tens of millions of unique TCR beta chains were counted across the 500 to 850 repertoires, and roughly 10 million of these chains were shared by at least two donors. Raw reads were error-corrected and collapsed into unique sequences with a nearest-neighbor algorithm that merged closely related sequences to remove PCR and sequencing errors. CDR3 sequences were aligned to IMGT reference sequences to assign V, D and J gene segments. Each retained sequence needed at least a six-nucleotide match to both a V gene segment and a J gene segment. Rearrangements were classified as productive when the CDR3 lacked stop codons and remained in frame with V and J, and all other rearrangements were classified as non-productive. Following IMGT convention, CDR3 was defined as the stretch from the second conserved V-encoded cysteine up to the conserved J-encoded phenylalanine. In an earlier analysis of around 570 of the donors, sequences lacking an unambiguous match to a single V gene segment were excluded. An earlier analysis of several hundred of the donors called V segments functional above 56.7% productive rearrangements and segregating when the between-donor standard deviation exceeded 5%. A statistical classification framework was developed to diagnose cytomegalovirus status using the catalog of TCR beta chain sequences. In a later analysis, TCR nucleotide sequences were compared against IMGT/GENE-DB human TR gene sequences so that V and J genes could be assigned. Using the TCRdist pipeline, a later analysis assigned CDR3 sequences along with most-parsimonious VDJ recombination scenarios. In a later analysis, each TCR beta chain was defined by its CDR3 amino acid sequence together with its V-gene family, and reads lacking a unique V-gene family were excluded. In a later analysis, fewer than 650 highly shared, low-generation-probability nucleotide sequences were removed to address suspected cross-contamination and a sequencing artifact. In a later analysis, a clonal expansion index for each public chain was calculated from normalized within-repertoire ranks of inferred template counts. Generation probabilities in a later analysis came from a VDJ recombination model fitted to out-of-frame rearrangements, and those results were checked against IGoR. A later analysis scored TCR-TCR, TCR-HLA and TCR-CMV co-occurrence with hypergeometric tests, applying a repertoire-size bias correction to TCR pairs. To estimate false discovery rates, a later analysis permuted the HLA or CMV assignments 20 times. A later analysis grouped co-occurring TCRs with DBSCAN, adding TCRdist sequence similarity when clustering within HLA-allele-positive subsets. Co-occurrence clustering excluded repertoires with fewer than 30,000 or more than 120,000 public chains, plus five with anomalous nucleotide sharing. Sourced from immuneACCESS, this table was stored by TCRdb with only in-frame sequences that have V and J called. A share of the clones is absent; for the studies checked, an unresolved V gene accounts for under half, and the remainder has no known explanation. V, J and clone size are those of that table, while D and trimming were read from the DNA. This sample gives 150,000 to 200,000 clones in total; around 81% of them show up just once. The ten top clones hold 2% to 2.5% of the sample.

The cohort consisted of 600 to 700 healthy bone marrow donors. At the time of sampling, every cohort member was nominally healthy, though immune exposures that went unrecorded were likely present. The donor was CMV seronegative and belonged to the group of 352 seronegative cohort members. A peripheral blood sample was provided by each donor, and peripheral blood mononuclear cells were used for TCR beta sequencing. The Qiagen DNeasy Blood Extraction Kit was used to extract genomic DNA from the blood cell samples. Sequenced sample: PBMCs. The rearranged chain carries TRBV7-9 and TRBJ2-3, with 9 middle bases fitting TRBD1. This TCR was recovered from a woman in her twenties or thirties in good health and CMV-seronegative. In nucleotides, the sequence is TGTGCCAGCAGCTCGCCCGGACAGGGGAGAACAGATACGCAGTATTTT. Its product reads: CASSSPGQGRTDTQYF.